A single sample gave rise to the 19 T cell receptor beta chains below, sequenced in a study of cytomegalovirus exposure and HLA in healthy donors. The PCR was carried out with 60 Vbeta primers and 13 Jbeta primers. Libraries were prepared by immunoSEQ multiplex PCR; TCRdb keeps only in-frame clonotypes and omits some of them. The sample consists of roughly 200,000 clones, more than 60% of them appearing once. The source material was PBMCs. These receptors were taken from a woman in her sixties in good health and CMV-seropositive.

The DNA for the CDR3 is TGTGCCAGCAGTGAATTGACAGCCGGTGTCTACGAGCAGTACTTC. Amino acid sequence: CASSELTAGVYEQYF. This sequence joins TRBV25-1 and TRBJ2-7; D might be TRBD1 (5 bases). Trimming cost V 1 base and J 3 bases, with 13 bases left between them. Germline loops: CDR1 MGHDK, CDR2 SYGVNS. The CDR3 loop spans 15 amino acids.

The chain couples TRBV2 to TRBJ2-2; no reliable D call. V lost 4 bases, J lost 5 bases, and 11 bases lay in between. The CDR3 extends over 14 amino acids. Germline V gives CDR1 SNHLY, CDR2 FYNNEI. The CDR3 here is CASSATYRTGELFF. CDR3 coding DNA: TGTGCCAGCAGTGCCACGTATCGGACCGGGGAGCTGTTTTTT.

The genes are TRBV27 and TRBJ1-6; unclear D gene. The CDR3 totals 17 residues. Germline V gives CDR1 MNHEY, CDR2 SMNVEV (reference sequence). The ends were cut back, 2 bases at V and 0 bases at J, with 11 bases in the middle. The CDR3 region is CASSLRGPSSYNSPLHF. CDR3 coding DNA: TGTGCCAGCAGTTTAAGAGGGCCGAGCTCCTATAATTCACCCCTCCACTTT.

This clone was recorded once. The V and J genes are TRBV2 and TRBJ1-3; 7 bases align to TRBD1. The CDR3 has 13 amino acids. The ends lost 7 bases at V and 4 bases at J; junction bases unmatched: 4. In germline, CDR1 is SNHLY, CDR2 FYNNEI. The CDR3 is CASKRDSGNTIYF. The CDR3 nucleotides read TGTGCCAGCAAACGGGACAGCGGAAACACCATATATTTT.

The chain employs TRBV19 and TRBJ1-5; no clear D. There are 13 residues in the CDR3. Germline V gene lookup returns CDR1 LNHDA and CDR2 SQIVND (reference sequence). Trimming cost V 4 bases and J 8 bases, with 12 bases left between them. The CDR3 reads CASSTQFMEPQHF. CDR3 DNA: TGTGCCAGTAGTACGCAGTTTATGGAGCCCCAGCATTTT.

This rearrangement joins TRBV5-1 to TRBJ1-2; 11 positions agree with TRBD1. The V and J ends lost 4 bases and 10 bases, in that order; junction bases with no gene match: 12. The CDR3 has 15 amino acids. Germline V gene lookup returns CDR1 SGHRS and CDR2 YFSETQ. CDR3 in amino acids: CASSLSGQGASVYTF. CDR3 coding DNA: TGCGCCAGCAGCCTTTCCGGACAGGGGGCATCTGTCTACACCTTC.

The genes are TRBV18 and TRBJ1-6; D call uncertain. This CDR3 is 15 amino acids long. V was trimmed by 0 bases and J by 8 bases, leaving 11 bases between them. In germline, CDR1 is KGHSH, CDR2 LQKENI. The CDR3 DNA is TGTGCCAGCTCACCACCCGGTAGGGAGGATTCACCCCTCCACTTT. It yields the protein CASSPPGREDSPLHF. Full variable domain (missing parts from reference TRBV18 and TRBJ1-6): NAGVMQNPRHLVRRRGQEARLRCSPMKGHSHVYWYRQLPEEGLKFMVYLQKENIIDESGMPKERFSAEFPKEGPSILRIQQVVRGDSAAYFCASSPPGREDSPLHFGNGTRLTVT.

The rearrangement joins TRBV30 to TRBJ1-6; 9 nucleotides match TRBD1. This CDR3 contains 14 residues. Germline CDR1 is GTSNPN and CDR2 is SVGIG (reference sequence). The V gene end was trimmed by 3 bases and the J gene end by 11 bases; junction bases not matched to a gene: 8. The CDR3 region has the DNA TGTGCCTGGAGGGCGACAGGGGGATGGCCACCCCTCCACTTT. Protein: CAWRATGGWPPLHF.

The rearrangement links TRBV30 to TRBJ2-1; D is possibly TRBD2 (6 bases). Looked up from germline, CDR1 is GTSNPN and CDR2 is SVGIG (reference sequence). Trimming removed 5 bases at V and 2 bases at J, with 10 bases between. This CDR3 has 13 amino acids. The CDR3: CAWAPGAYNEQFF. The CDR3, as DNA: TGTGCCTGGGCCCCGGGGGCCTACAATGAGCAGTTCTTC.

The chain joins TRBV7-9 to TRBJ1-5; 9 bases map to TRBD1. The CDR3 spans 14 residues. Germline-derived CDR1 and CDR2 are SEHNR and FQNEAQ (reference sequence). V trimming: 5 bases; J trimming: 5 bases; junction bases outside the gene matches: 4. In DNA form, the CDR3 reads TGTGCCAGCAGCCAAACAGGGGGCGATCAGCCCCAGCATTTT. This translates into CASSQTGGDQPQHF.

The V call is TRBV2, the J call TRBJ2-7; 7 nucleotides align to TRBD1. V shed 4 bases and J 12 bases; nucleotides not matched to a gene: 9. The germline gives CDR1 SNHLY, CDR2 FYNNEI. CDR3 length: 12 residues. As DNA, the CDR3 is TGTGCCAGCAGTGGACTGACAGGGTTAGTGTACTTC. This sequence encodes CASSGLTGLVYF.

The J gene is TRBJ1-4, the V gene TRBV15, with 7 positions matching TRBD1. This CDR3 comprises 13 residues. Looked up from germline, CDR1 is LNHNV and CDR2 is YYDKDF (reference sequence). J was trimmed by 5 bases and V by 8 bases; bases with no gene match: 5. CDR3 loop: CATLDRDNEKLFF. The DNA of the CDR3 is TGTGCCACCCTAGACAGGGACAATGAAAAACTGTTTTTT.

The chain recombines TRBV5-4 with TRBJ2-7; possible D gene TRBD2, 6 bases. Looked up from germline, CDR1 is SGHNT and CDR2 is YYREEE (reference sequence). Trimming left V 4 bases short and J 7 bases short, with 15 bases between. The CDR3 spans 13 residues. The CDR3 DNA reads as TGTGCCAGCAGCCCCCGACTAGAAGGGGAGCAGTACTTC. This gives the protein CASSPRLEGEQYF. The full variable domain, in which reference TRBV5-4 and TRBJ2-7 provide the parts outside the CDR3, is ETGVTQSPTHLIKTRGQQVTLRCSSQSGHNTVSWYQQALGQGPQFIFQYYREEENGRGNFPPRFSGLQFPNYSSELNVNALELDDSALYLCASSPRLEGEQYFGPGTRLTVT.

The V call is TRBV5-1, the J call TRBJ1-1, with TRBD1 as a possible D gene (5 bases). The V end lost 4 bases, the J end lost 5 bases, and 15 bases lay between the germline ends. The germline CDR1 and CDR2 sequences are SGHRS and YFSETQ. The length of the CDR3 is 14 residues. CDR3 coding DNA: TGCGCCAGCAGCCCAAGTCCAGGGAAGACTGAAGCTTTCTTT. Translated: CASSPSPGKTEAFF.

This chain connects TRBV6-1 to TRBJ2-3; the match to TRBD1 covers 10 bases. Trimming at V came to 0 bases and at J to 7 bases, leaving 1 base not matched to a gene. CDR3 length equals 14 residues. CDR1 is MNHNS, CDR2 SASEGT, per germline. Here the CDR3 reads CASSEAGQGYTQYF. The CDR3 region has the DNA TGTGCCAGCAGTGAAGCGGGACAGGGGTATACGCAGTATTTT.

The CDR3 region has the DNA TGTGCCTGGAGTGTAGGGAGCTCAGCCGGTGAAAAACTGTTTTTT. This encodes CAWSVGSSAGEKLFF. This chain links TRBV30 with TRBJ1-4; no definite D call. CDR1 and CDR2 (germline): GTSNPN, SVGIG (reference sequence). This CDR3 is 15 amino acids long. V shed 0 bases and J shed 7 bases, with 15 bases lying between them. The variable domain in full, with the rest retrieved from reference TRBV30 and TRBJ1-4, is SQTIHQWPATLVQPVGSPLSLECTVEGTSNPNLYWYRQAAGRGLQLLFYSVGIGQISSEVPQNLSASRPQDRQFILSSKKLLLSDSGFYLCAWSVGSSAGEKLFFGSGTQLSVL.

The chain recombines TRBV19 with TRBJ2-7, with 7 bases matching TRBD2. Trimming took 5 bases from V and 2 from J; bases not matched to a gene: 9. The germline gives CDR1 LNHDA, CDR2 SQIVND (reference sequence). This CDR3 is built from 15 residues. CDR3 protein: CASSVESGATYEQYF. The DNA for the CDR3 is TGTGCCAGTAGTGTCGAGAGCGGGGCCACCTACGAGCAGTACTTC.

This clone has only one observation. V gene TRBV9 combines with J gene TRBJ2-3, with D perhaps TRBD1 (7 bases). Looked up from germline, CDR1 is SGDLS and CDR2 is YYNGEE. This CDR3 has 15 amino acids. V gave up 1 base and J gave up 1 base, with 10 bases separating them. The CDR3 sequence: CASSVRGTGTDTQYF. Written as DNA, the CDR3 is TGTGCCAGCAGCGTACGGGGGACAGGCACAGATACGCAGTATTTT. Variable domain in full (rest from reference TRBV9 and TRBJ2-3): DSGVTQTPKHLITATGQRVTLRCSPRSGDLSVYWYQQSLDQGLQFLIQYYNGEERAKGNILERFSAQQFPDLHSELNLSSLELGDSALYFCASSVRGTGTDTQYFGPGTRLTVL.

This CDR3 reads CASSQDFTYSGNTIYF. As DNA, the CDR3 is TGCGCCAGCAGCCAAGATTTCACCTACTCTGGAAACACCATATATTTT. The chain joins TRBV4-3 to TRBJ1-3, with D unresolved. Trimming removed 0 bases at V and 0 bases at J, with 9 bases between. Looked up from germline, CDR1 is LGHNA and CDR2 is YSLEER. This CDR3 region has 16 residues.